The 19 T cell receptor beta chains reported below all come from one sample, sequenced in a study of post-analysis software for immune sequencing data. Regarding the study as a whole: Several TRBV segments, TRBV5-6, TRBV5-1 and TRBV20-1 among them, were found more frequent in patients than controls.

Tagging with unique molecular identifiers was a feature of the TCR beta cDNA libraries. TCRdb recomputed calls from the PCR reads with MiXCR, one row per CDR3 protein. The data contain about 460,000 distinct CDR3 sequences, around 40% of them singletons. For these receptors, no antigen is known. The specimen was blood. The receptors originated from a girl aged 5-17 years with multiple sclerosis.

The V call is TRBV7-6, the J call TRBJ2-7; TRBD1 agrees at 9 bases. The CDR3 length is 17 residues. CDR1 and CDR2 from the germline V gene are SGHVS and FNYEAQ. With V trimmed by 5 bases and J by 0 bases, 11 bases remained unmatched. The DNA for the CDR3 is TGTGCCAGCAGCCGGGGGCCGGGACAGGGAACCTCCTACGAGCAGTACTTC. This encodes CASSRGPGQGTSYEQYF.

This clonotype has just a few counts. The chain couples TRBV5-5 to TRBJ2-7; either TRBD1 or TRBD2 may supply D (6 bases each). The CDR3 extends over 14 amino acids. V was pared by 0 bases and J by 5 bases, with 12 bases between. CDR1 and CDR2 (germline): SGHKS, YYEKEE (reference sequence). In DNA form, the CDR3 reads TGTGCCAGCAGCTTGGAGAGGGGGGTGAACGAGCAGTACTTC. Translated, it gives CASSLERGVNEQYF.

CDR3 bases: TGTGCCAGCAGTGACGGGGATGAGCAGTTCTTC. Amino acid sequence: CASSDGDEQFF. The chain has TRBV28 and TRBJ2-1, with D possibly matching TRBD2 (5 bases). Germline V lookup: CDR1 MDHEN, CDR2 SYDVKM. The CDR3 is made up of 11 amino acids. Deletions cut 5 bases from V and 8 bases from J, with 7 bases between.

The chain carries TRBV5-1 and TRBJ2-7; D call uncertain. The length of the CDR3 is 12 residues. Looked up from germline, CDR1 is SGHRS and CDR2 is YFSETQ. The V end was cut by 4 bases, the J end by 6 bases, with 11 bases between. The CDR3 DNA reads as TGCGCCAGCAGCGCCGAAGGTGTCGAGCAGTACTTC. Encoded protein: CASSAEGVEQYF. Drawing the rest from reference TRBV5-1 and TRBJ2-7, the complete variable domain is KAGVTQTPRYLIKTRGQQVTLSCSPISGHRSVSWYQQTPGQGLQFLFEYFSETQRNKGNFPGRFSGRQFSNSRSEMNVSTLELGDSALYLCASSAEGVEQYFGPGTRLTVT.

DNA of the CDR3: TGTGCCAGCAGCCGGATTAGACAGGGGGCCTACGAGCAGTACTTC. It is translated as CASSRIRQGAYEQYF. The chain joins TRBV7-9 to TRBJ2-7, with 9 bases fitting TRBD1. V gave up 5 bases and J gave up 2 bases; unmatched junction bases: 7. Germline V gene sequence: CDR1 SEHNR, CDR2 FQNEAQ (reference sequence). This CDR3 contains 15 residues.

The gene calls are TRBV20-1 and TRBJ1-2, with 10 positions matching TRBD1. CDR3 length: 15 residues. Germline trimming cut 5 bases from V and 1 base from J; bases unmatched to any gene: 7. CDR1 and CDR2 from the germline V gene are DFQATT and SNEGSKA (reference sequence). The DNA of the CDR3 is TGCAGTGCTGGCCAGAGGGACAGGGGTAACTATGGCTACACCTTC. Amino acid sequence: CSAGQRDRGNYGYTF.

In its sample, this clonotype was seen a few times. The chain has TRBV7-9 and TRBJ2-5, with 7 bases lining up with TRBD2. Looked up from germline, CDR1 is SEHNR and CDR2 is FQNEAQ (reference sequence). This CDR3 has 16 residues. The J segment lost 5 bases and the V segment lost 4 bases, leaving 13 bases of the junction unmatched. CDR3 DNA sequence: TGTGCCAGCAGCTGGGAGGGGACGCAAGGAGGGGAGACCCAGTACTTC. Translating it yields CASSWEGTQGGETQYF.

V usage is TRBV10-3 and J usage is TRBJ1-1; 7 bases map to TRBD1. This CDR3 comprises 14 residues. Trimming removed 4 bases from V and 4 bases from J; junction bases left unmatched: 6. CDR1 ENHRY and CDR2 SYGVKD come from the germline V gene. The CDR3 DNA sequence: TGTGCCATCAGTGCTCAGGGGGAATTCACTGAAGCTTTCTTT. It encodes CAISAQGEFTEAFF.

This clonotype was seen a few times. The chain has TRBV5-1 and TRBJ2-1; D might be TRBD2 (5 bases). The length of the CDR3 is 17 residues. Germline-derived CDR1 and CDR2 are SGHRS and YFSETQ. V was pared by 3 bases and J by 5 bases, with 21 bases between. The CDR3 spells CASSSGSVPKADNEQFF. The CDR3 nucleotides are TGCGCCAGCAGCTCTGGGAGCGTTCCGAAAGCTGACAATGAGCAGTTCTTC. Full variable domain (missing parts from reference TRBV5-1 and TRBJ2-1): KAGVTQTPRYLIKTRGQQVTLSCSPISGHRSVSWYQQTPGQGLQFLFEYFSETQRNKGNFPGRFSGRQFSNSRSEMNVSTLELGDSALYLCASSSGSVPKADNEQFFGPGTRLTVL.

V usage is TRBV28 and J usage is TRBJ2-1; TRBD2 matches 10 bases. The CDR3 runs to 13 residues. The V and J ends lost 2 bases and 10 bases, in that order; junction bases with no gene match: 2. Germline V CDR1 and CDR2: MDHEN, SYDVKM. For the CDR3, the DNA is TGTGCCAGCAGTTTACTAGCGGGAGTAGAGCAGTTCTTC. Protein product: CASSLLAGVEQFF.

For the CDR3, the DNA is TGTGCCAGCAGCTCGAGGCCAGCGGGATCTGAGCAGTTCTTC. This gives the protein CASSSRPAGSEQFF. The chain recombines TRBV7-3 with TRBJ2-1; 7 bases map to TRBD2. There are 14 residues in the CDR3. With 4 bases clipped from V and 9 bases from J, the junction kept 9 bases outside the gene matches. Germline-derived CDR1 and CDR2 are SGHTA and FQGTGA.

This chain connects TRBV7-9 to TRBJ2-1; possibly TRBD2 for D (5 bases). V lost 5 bases, J lost 3 bases, and 11 bases lay in between. The CDR3 contains 14 residues. CDR1 and CDR2 from the germline V gene are SEHNR and FQNEAQ (reference sequence). This chain's CDR3 is CASSGEQGYNEQFF. CDR3 coding DNA: TGTGCCAGCAGCGGGGAGCAAGGCTACAATGAGCAGTTCTTC. Complete variable domain (other parts from reference TRBV7-9 and TRBJ2-1): DTGVSQNPRHKITKRGQNVTFRCDPISEHNRLYWYRQTLGQGPEFLTYFQNEAQLEKSRLLSDRFSAERPKGSFSTLEIQRTEQGDSAMYLCASSGEQGYNEQFFGPGTRLTVL.

Here the CDR3 reads CASRGLAGFEETQYF. The CDR3 nucleotides read TGTGCCAGCAGGGGACTAGCGGGCTTTGAAGAGACCCAGTACTTC. The rearrangement links TRBV28 to TRBJ2-5; 12 bases align to TRBD2. Germline V gene sequence: CDR1 MDHEN, CDR2 SYDVKM. This CDR3 region has 15 residues. With 6 bases clipped from V and 3 bases from J, the junction kept 5 bases outside the gene matches.

There are a few counts of this clonotype. The chain combines TRBV20-1 with TRBJ2-7; TRBD2 matches at 9 bases. J was trimmed by 3 bases and V by 0 bases; bases with no gene match: 9. The CDR3 extends over 16 amino acids. The germline CDR1 and CDR2 sequences are DFQATT and SNEGSKA (reference sequence). The CDR3 DNA reads TGCAGTGCTAGAGACTCGACTAGCGGAGGGGGCTACGAGCAGTACTTC. This translates into CSARDSTSGGGYEQYF.

In this sample, this clonotype turned up many times. The gene calls are TRBV21-1 and TRBJ2-5; whether TRBD2, the table's D call, matches the DNA was not checked. TRBV21-1 is a pseudogene locus. This CDR3 comprises 15 residues. The CDR3 reads CASSKGLADQETQYF. CDR3 nucleotide sequence: TGTGCCAGCAGCAAGGGACTAGCGGACCAAGAGACCCAGTACTTC.

CDR3 in amino acids: CSASRQFSNQPQHF. DNA for the CDR3: TGCAGTGCTAGTCGACAGTTTAGCAATCAGCCCCAGCATTTT. The chain employs TRBV20-1 and TRBJ1-5; perhaps TRBD1 as D (5 bases). The CDR3 contains 14 residues. Between the trimmed V and J ends, which lost 3 bases and 0 bases, there was a span of 9 bases. Germline lookup yields CDR1 DFQATT and CDR2 SNEGSKA (reference sequence).

The J gene is TRBJ2-1, the V gene TRBV9, with D unresolved. The CDR3 runs 15 residues. V was clipped by 7 bases and J by 0 bases, with 14 bases between them. CDR1 SGDLS and CDR2 YYNGEE come from the germline V gene. The CDR3, as DNA: TGTGCCAGCGGCCCCGGGTTCAGCTCCTACAATGAGCAGTTCTTC. Encoded protein: CASGPGFSSYNEQFF.

The gene calls are TRBV20-1 and TRBJ2-7; D is possibly TRBD2 (6 bases). The CDR3 runs 14 residues. The V end lost 3 bases, the J end lost 7 bases, and 19 bases lay between the germline ends. From germline, CDR1 is DFQATT and CDR2 SNEGSKA (reference sequence). The CDR3 loop is CSASSGLDYNEQYF. DNA of the CDR3: TGCAGTGCTAGTTCGGGACTCGACTACAATGAGCAGTACTTC.

Written as DNA, the CDR3 is TGTGCCAGCAGTTCCCCCGAAGTCTGGGGAACAACTAACTATGGCTACACCTTC. Its protein product is CASSSPEVWGTTNYGYTF. The V call is TRBV28, the J call TRBJ1-2, with unresolved D. With 4 bases removed from V and 0 bases from J, the gap between germline ends came to 21 bases. In germline, CDR1 is MDHEN, CDR2 SYDVKM. CDR3 length: 18 amino acids.